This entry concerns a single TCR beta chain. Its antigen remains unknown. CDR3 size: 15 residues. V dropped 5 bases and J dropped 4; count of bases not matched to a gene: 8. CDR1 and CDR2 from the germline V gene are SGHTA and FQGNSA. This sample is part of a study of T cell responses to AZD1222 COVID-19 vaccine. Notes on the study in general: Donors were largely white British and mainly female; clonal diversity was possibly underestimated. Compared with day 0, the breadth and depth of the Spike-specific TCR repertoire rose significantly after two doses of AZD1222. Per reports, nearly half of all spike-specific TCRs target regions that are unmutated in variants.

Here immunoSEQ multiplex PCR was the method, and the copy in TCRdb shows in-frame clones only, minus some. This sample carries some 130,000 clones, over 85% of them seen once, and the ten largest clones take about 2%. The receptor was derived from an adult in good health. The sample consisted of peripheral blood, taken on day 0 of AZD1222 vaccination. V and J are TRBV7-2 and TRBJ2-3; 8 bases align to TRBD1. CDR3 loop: CASSDRDRLADTQYF. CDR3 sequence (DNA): TGTGCCAGCAGCGACCGGGACAGGCTAGCAGATACGCAGTATTTT.